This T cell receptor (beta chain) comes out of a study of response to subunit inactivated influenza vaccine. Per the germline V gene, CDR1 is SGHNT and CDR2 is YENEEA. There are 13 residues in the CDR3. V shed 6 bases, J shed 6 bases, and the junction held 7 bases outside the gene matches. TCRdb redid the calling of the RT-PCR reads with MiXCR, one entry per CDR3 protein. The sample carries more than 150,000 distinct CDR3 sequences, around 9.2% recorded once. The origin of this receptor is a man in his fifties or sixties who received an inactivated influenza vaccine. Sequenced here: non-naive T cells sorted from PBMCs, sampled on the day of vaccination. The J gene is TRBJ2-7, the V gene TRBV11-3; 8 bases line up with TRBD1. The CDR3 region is CASSLGQASEQYF. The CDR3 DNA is TGTGCCAGCAGTTTGGGACAGGCATCCGAGCAGTACTTC. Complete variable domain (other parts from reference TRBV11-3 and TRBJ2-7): EAGVVQSPRYKIIEKKQPVAFWCNPISGHNTLYWYLQNLGQGPELLIRYENEEAVDDSQLPKDRFSAERLKGVDSTLKIQPAELGDSAVYLCASSLGQASEQYFGPGTRLTVT.